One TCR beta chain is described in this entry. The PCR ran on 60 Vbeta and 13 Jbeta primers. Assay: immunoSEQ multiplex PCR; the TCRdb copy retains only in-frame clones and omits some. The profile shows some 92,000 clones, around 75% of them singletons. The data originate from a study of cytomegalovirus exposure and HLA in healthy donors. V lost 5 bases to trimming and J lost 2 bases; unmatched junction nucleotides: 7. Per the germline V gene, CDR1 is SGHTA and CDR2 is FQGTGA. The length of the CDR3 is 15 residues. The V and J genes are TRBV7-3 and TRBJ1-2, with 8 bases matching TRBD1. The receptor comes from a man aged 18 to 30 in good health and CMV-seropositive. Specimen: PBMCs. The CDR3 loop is CASSPGTGGNYGYTF. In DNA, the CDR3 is TGTGCCAGCAGCCCCGGGACAGGAGGCAACTATGGCTACACCTTC. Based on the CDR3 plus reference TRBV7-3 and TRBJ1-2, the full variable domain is GAGVSQTPSNKVTEKGKYVELRCDPISGHTALYWYRQSLGQGPEFLIYFQGTGAADDSGLPNDRFFAVRPEGSVSTLKIQRTERGDSAVYLCASSPGTGGNYGYTFGSGTRLTVV.